The rows below give T cell receptor beta chains drawn from one sample of a study of cytomegalovirus exposure and HLA in healthy donors. Method: immunoSEQ multiplex PCR; TCRdb's copy keeps in-frame clones and lacks some. The profile covers 150,000 to 200,000 clones, with around 82% appearing a single time and 2% to 2.5% taken by the ten largest. Sequenced material: PBMCs. These receptors originate from a man aged 55 to 70 in good health and CMV-seronegative. Both conserved end residues are part of each CDR3. D genes are given only for firm matches. The size field is filled for only some rows; it gives once, few, many or a size class.

j_call,v_call,cdr3_length,d_call,clone_size,cdr3_aa,cdr3_nt
TRBJ1-2,TRBV6-5,13,NA,once,CASSYGHSRGYTF,TGTGCCAGCAGTTACGGGCACAGTCGGGGCTACACCTTC
TRBJ2-7,TRBV25-1,16,TRBD2,NA,CASSEIGAGVRYEQYF,TGTGCCAGCAGTGAAATAGGGGCGGGGGTTAGGTACGAGCAGTACTTC
TRBJ1-1,TRBV11-1,13,TRBD1,NA,CASSLAGDREAFF,TGTGCCAGCAGCTTAGCTGGGGACAGGGAAGCTTTCTTT
TRBJ2-3,TRBV28,14,NA,NA,CASRSPGSTDTQYF,TGTGCCAGCAGATCCCCAGGGAGCACAGATACGCAGTATTTT
TRBJ2-7,TRBV7-9,14,NA,NA,CASSPGTANYEQYF,TGTGCCAGCAGCCCCGGGACTGCTAACTACGAGCAGTACTTC
TRBJ1-1,TRBV27,15,NA,once,CASSLTTDMNTEAFF,TGTGCCAGCAGTTTAACAACAGACATGAACACTGAAGCTTTCTTT
TRBJ2-7,TRBV7-3,15,TRBD1,once,CASSSTGASSYEQYF,TGTGCCAGCAGCTCAACAGGGGCCAGCTCCTACGAGCAGTACTTC
TRBJ2-5,TRBV4-1,15,NA,NA,CASSQVQGYQETQYF,TGCGCCAGCAGCCAGGTACAGGGCTACCAAGAGACCCAGTACTTC
TRBJ1-1,TRBV25-1,13,TRBD1,NA,CASTATGGTEAFF,TGTGCCAGCACCGCAACAGGGGGCACTGAAGCTTTCTTT
TRBJ1-4,TRBV18,13,NA,NA,CASSPRGGEKLFF,TGTGCCAGCTCACCACGCGGAGGTGAAAAACTGTTTTTT
TRBJ2-1,TRBV6-4,15,NA,few,CASSEEGLGYNEQFF,TGTGCCAGCAGTGAAGAGGGCCTGGGGTACAATGAGCAGTTCTTC
TRBJ2-3,TRBV5-4,14,NA,NA,CASSRDTATDTQYF,TGTGCCAGCAGCCGAGACACGGCCACAGATACGCAGTATTTT
TRBJ1-4,TRBV2,14,NA,NA,CATLIDRNNEKLFF,TGTGCCACCTTAATCGACAGAAATAATGAAAAACTGTTTTTT
TRBJ2-5,TRBV4-2,16,TRBD1,NA,CASRTGTALPQETQYF,TGTGCCAGCAGGACCGGGACAGCACTACCCCAAGAGACCCAGTACTTC
TRBJ2-7,TRBV9,14,TRBD2,NA,CASSFEQRGSPQYF,TGTGCCAGCAGCTTTGAACAGCGGGGGTCACCGCAGTACTTC
TRBJ2-1,TRBV5-1,16,TRBD2,NA,CASSLGASGPGNEQFF,TGCGCCAGCAGCTTGGGGGCTAGCGGTCCGGGGAATGAGCAGTTCTTC
TRBJ1-5,TRBV19,17,NA,NA,CASSIDRGGGGNQPQHF,TGTGCCAGTAGTATAGATCGCGGGGGCGGGGGCAATCAGCCCCAGCATTTT
TRBJ2-3,TRBV5-4,14,TRBD2,once,CASSLPLGGDTQYF,TGTGCCAGCAGCTTGCCTTTGGGGGGGGATACGCAGTATTTT
TRBJ2-3,TRBV6-1,13,NA,NA,CASRQSGTDTQYF,TGTGCCAGCAGACAGTCGGGCACAGATACGCAGTATTTT
TRBJ2-1,TRBV5-1,17,TRBD2,NA,CASSVEDLAGGPDEQFF,TGCGCCAGCAGCGTGGAGGACCTAGCGGGGGGGCCTGATGAGCAGTTCTTC
TRBJ2-2,TRBV5-1,16,TRBD2,NA,CASSIGLAGRTGELFF,TGCGCCAGCAGCATAGGACTAGCGGGAAGGACCGGGGAGCTGTTTTTT
TRBJ2-2,TRBV6-5,14,NA,NA,CASSYSGAPGELFF,TGTGCCAGCAGTTACTCGGGCGCTCCCGGGGAGCTGTTTTTT